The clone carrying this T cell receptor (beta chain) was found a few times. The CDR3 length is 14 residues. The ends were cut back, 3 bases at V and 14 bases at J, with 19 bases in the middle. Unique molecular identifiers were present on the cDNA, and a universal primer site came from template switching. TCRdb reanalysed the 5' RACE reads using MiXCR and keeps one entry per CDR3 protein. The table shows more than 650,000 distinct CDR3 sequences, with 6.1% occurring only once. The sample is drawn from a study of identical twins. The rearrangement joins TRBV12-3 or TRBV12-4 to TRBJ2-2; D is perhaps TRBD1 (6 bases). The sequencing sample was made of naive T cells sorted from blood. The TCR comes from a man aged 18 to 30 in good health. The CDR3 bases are TGTGCCAGCAGTTTGGCAGGGGACGCATCGAGCCTGTTTTTT. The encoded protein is CASSLAGDASSLFF.